These 26 T cell receptor beta chains were sequenced from one sample in a study of blood T cell repertoires in COVID-19. Measured with immunoSEQ multiplex PCR; TCRdb has only the in-frame clones, and not every one. The repertoire holds around 250,000 clones, with 70% to 90% as singletons. Sequenced input: peripheral blood. These receptors came from a man aged 50-60 years with active or convalescent COVID-19.

The J gene is TRBJ1-4, the V gene TRBV10-3, with TRBD1 matching 9 bases. The CDR3 totals 15 residues. Germline CDR1 reads ENHRY; CDR2 reads SYGVKD. V lost 3 bases to trimming and J lost 7 bases; unmatched junction nucleotides: 6. CDR3 loop: CAISDPDRGSEKLFF. CDR3 DNA sequence: TGTGCCATCAGTGACCCGGACAGGGGAAGTGAAAAACTGTTTTTT.

This chain uses TRBV2 with TRBJ1-4; 10 positions match TRBD1. The CDR3 totals 14 residues. V dropped 8 bases and J dropped 6; count of bases not matched to a gene: 6. Germline values: CDR1 SNHLY, CDR2 FYNNEI. CDR3 nucleotides: TGTGCCAGCCGACAGGGGGCGGTAGATGAAAAACTGTTTTTT. Protein sequence: CASRQGAVDEKLFF.

This clone was seen a single time. CDR3 DNA: TGTGCCAGCTGGCGGTGGGGGGACCCGTACAATGAGCAGTTCTTC. It yields the protein CASWRWGDPYNEQFF. J is TRBJ2-1 and V is TRBV5-8, with a weak D call TRBD2 (6 bases). The V end lost 7 bases, the J end lost 4 bases, and 18 bases lay between the germline ends. This CDR3 contains 15 residues. The germline V gene has CDR1 SGHTS and CDR2 YDEGEE.

The chain is built from TRBV7-9 and TRBJ1-1; 9 bases are shared with TRBD1. The CDR3 covers 14 residues. Germline CDR1 is SEHNR and CDR2 is FQNEAQ (reference sequence). The V gene end was trimmed by 4 bases and the J gene end by 5 bases; junction bases not matched to a gene: 5. The CDR3 here is CASSSRQGETEAFF. CDR3 in DNA: TGTGCCAGCAGCTCAAGACAGGGGGAGACTGAAGCTTTCTTT. Together with reference TRBV7-9 and TRBJ1-1, the CDR3 gives the full variable domain: DTGVSQNPRHKITKRGQNVTFRCDPISEHNRLYWYRQTLGQGPEFLTYFQNEAQLEKSRLLSDRFSAERPKGSFSTLEIQRTEQGDSAMYLCASSSRQGETEAFFGQGTRLTVV.

V gene TRBV12-5 combines with J gene TRBJ1-4; D unresolved. CDR3 size: 12 residues. The V gene lost 6 bases and the J gene lost 7 bases, with 9 bases spanning the gap. Germline V gene sequence: CDR1 LGHNT, CDR2 FRNRAP. The CDR3, as DNA: TGTGCTAGTGGACAGTTCGGTGAAAAACTGTTTTTT. Its protein product is CASGQFGEKLFF. The whole variable domain, filled in from reference TRBV12-5 and TRBJ1-4, reads DARVTQTPRHKVTEMGQEVTMRCQPILGHNTVFWYRQTMMQGLELLAYFRNRAPLDDSGMPKDRFSAEMPDATLATLKIQPSEPRDSAVYFCASGQFGEKLFFGSGTQLSVL.

A remark on this clone: At the DNA level, this CDR3 is encoded by other sequences in the same sample as well. The gene calls are TRBV28 and TRBJ1-2; a possible D gene is TRBD1 (5 bases). This CDR3 has 13 amino acids. The V end lost 2 bases, the J end lost 7 bases, and 11 bases lay between the germline ends. CDR1 is MDHEN and CDR2 is SYDVKM in the germline V gene. The CDR3 DNA follows: TGTGCCAGCAGTTTAGGGGTCGGGGGTGGCTACACCTTC. Encoded protein: CASSLGVGGGYTF.

This sequence joins TRBV19 and TRBJ1-4; no definite D call. Between the trimmed V and J ends, which lost 1 base and 5 bases, there was a span of 8 bases. Germline CDR1 LNHDA, CDR2 SQIVND (reference sequence). The CDR3 totals 14 residues. The CDR3 region has the DNA TGTGCCAGTAGTATAGGAGGCAGCAATGAAAAACTGTTTTTT. As protein: CASSIGGSNEKLFF. The full variable domain, rest sourced from reference TRBV19 and TRBJ1-4, is DGGITQSPKYLFRKEGQNVTLSCEQNLNHDAMYWYRQDPGQGLRLIYYSQIVNDFQKGDIAEGYSVSREKKESFPLTVTSAQKNPTAFYLCASSIGGSNEKLFFGSGTQLSVL.

The V gene is TRBV6-1, the J gene TRBJ2-7, with TRBD2 matching 7 bases. The V and J ends lost 2 bases and 5 bases, in that order; junction bases with no gene match: 3. Germline V CDR1 and CDR2: MNHNS, SASEGT. The CDR3 length is 13 residues. CDR3 in DNA: TGTGCCAGCAGTGAACAGGGACTACACGAGCAGTACTTC. It yields the protein CASSEQGLHEQYF.

The chain links TRBV2 to TRBJ2-5; no definite D call. Germline CDR1 and CDR2: SNHLY and FYNNEI. CDR3 size: 16 residues. The ends were cut back, 7 bases at V and 4 bases at J, with 22 bases in the middle. CDR3 in DNA: TGTGCCAGCACCCCGCTCGGGTTGGGTAATCGAGAGACCCAGTACTTC. Encoded protein: CASTPLGLGNRETQYF.

This clone was seen a few times. This chain connects TRBV2 to TRBJ1-2; 7 bases fit TRBD1. The germline CDR1 and CDR2 sequences are SNHLY and FYNNEI. The trim removed 1 base at V and 0 bases at J, leaving 5 bases unmatched. The CDR3 covers 16 residues. CDR3 nucleotides: TGTGCCAGCAGTGAAGGAAAGGGACAGACTAACTATGGCTACACCTTC. Residues: CASSEGKGQTNYGYTF.

The chain links TRBV4-1 to TRBJ2-1; D unclear. The V gene lost 4 bases and the J gene lost 6 bases, with 10 bases spanning the gap. The length of the CDR3 is 13 residues. Germline CDR1 is MGHRA and CDR2 is YSYEKL. The CDR3 bases are TGCGCCAGCAGCCTAAGTGGGCGCAATGAGCAGTTCTTC. Amino acid sequence: CASSLSGRNEQFF.

This clone appeared a single time. This chain connects TRBV27 to TRBJ2-5; 8 positions match TRBD1. This CDR3 has 14 amino acids. CDR1 MNHEY and CDR2 SMNVEV come from the germline V gene (reference sequence). The V gene end was trimmed by 5 bases and the J gene end by 5 bases; junction bases not matched to a gene: 7. The CDR3 spells CASSADRGWETQYF. The CDR3, as DNA: TGTGCCAGCAGTGCCGACAGGGGCTGGGAGACCCAGTACTTC.

The chain joins TRBV5-1 to TRBJ2-2; 8 bases align to TRBD2. Unmatched junction bases numbered 4, after V lost 2 bases and J lost 1 base. CDR3 length: 16 residues. Germline V lookup: CDR1 SGHRS, CDR2 YFSETQ. The CDR3 is CASSLQLAENTGELFF. CDR3 nucleotides: TGCGCCAGCAGCTTACAACTAGCGGAGAACACCGGGGAGCTGTTTTTT.

This clone was observed a few times. The rearrangement joins TRBV12-5 to TRBJ1-5; no clear D. V lost 0 bases, J lost 2 bases, and 11 bases lay in between. CDR3 length: 16 amino acids. CDR1 is LGHNT and CDR2 is FRNRAP in the germline V gene. The CDR3 sequence is CASGLVAPGGNQPQHF. CDR3 in DNA: TGTGCTAGTGGTTTGGTTGCCCCCGGGGGCAATCAGCCCCAGCATTTT.

The rearrangement joins TRBV7-2 to TRBJ1-4; D ambiguous. The CDR3 runs to 13 residues. Trimming stripped 6 bases from V and 4 bases from J, with 9 bases between. The germline CDR1 and CDR2 sequences are SGHTA and FQGNSA. CDR3 coding DNA: TGTGCCAGCAGGAGGGCCCATAATGAAAAACTGTTTTTT. This gives the protein CASRRAHNEKLFF.

The J gene is TRBJ2-3, the V gene TRBV12-3 or TRBV12-4; D gene ambiguous. Trimming removed 4 bases at V and 4 bases at J, with 3 bases between. There are 11 residues in the CDR3. Here the CDR3 reads CASSSSDTQYF. The CDR3 nucleotides read TGTGCCAGCAGTTCTTCAGATACGCAGTATTTT.

The chain uses TRBV27 and TRBJ1-6, with D uncertain. CDR1 is MNHEY and CDR2 is SMNVEV in the germline V gene (reference sequence). The CDR3 totals 15 residues. The V and J ends lost 6 bases and 10 bases respectively, with 19 bases between them. CDR3 protein: CASSPLGFGNSPLHF. DNA of the CDR3: TGTGCCAGCAGCCCCCTCGGGTTCGGAAACTCACCCCTCCACTTT.

This chain uses TRBV2 with TRBJ1-2, with TRBD1 matching 10 bases. V was clipped by 10 bases and J by 2 bases; unmatched bases: 7. Looked up from germline, CDR1 is SNHLY and CDR2 is FYNNEI. There are 14 residues in the CDR3. The CDR3 here is CATLQDRGNYGYTF. For the CDR3, the DNA is TGTGCCACCCTTCAGGACAGGGGGAACTATGGCTACACCTTC.

V gene TRBV5-1 combines with J gene TRBJ1-3; 7 nucleotides agree with TRBD1. Germline V gene data show CDR1 as SGHRS and CDR2 as YFSETQ. This CDR3 spans 17 amino acids. The junction had 8 bases not matched to a gene; V was cut back by 2 bases and J by 0 bases. Here the CDR3 reads CASSFSPGQSSGNTIYF. In nucleotides, the CDR3 is TGCGCCAGCAGCTTTTCCCCGGGACAGAGCTCTGGAAACACCATATATTTT.

The J gene is TRBJ2-1, the V gene TRBV29-1; 9 bases align to TRBD2. CDR3 length: 16 amino acids. In germline, CDR1 is SQVTM, CDR2 ANQGSEA. J lost 0 bases, V lost 6 bases, and 9 bases had no gene match. CDR3 in amino acids: CSVIGLAGSSYNEQFF. In nucleotides, the CDR3 is TGCAGCGTAATCGGGCTAGCGGGGAGCTCCTACAATGAGCAGTTCTTC.

In this sample, this clone turned up a few times. This chain connects TRBV19 to TRBJ2-7; 10 positions match TRBD1. V shed 6 bases and J 4 bases; nucleotides not matched to a gene: 9. CDR1 and CDR2 (germline): LNHDA, SQIVND (reference sequence). The CDR3 totals 15 residues. The CDR3 here is CASSAPGQGLYEQYF. Here the CDR3 DNA reads TGTGCCAGTAGCGCACCGGGACAGGGGTTATACGAGCAGTACTTC.

The table lists this clone with a count of one. The chain joins TRBV4-1 to TRBJ2-5, with 12 bases that match TRBD2. Trimming removed 1 base from V and 8 bases from J; junction bases left unmatched: 8. From germline, CDR1 is MGHRA and CDR2 YSYEKL. The CDR3 covers 16 residues. CDR3 sequence reads: CASSQGTSGTLLTQYF. As DNA, the CDR3 is TGCGCCAGCAGCCAAGGGACTAGCGGGACCCTCTTAACCCAGTACTTC.

This chain uses TRBV5-4 with TRBJ2-7; TRBD1 matches at 9 bases. V trimming: 0 bases; J trimming: 6 bases; junction bases outside the gene matches: 4. This CDR3 region has 14 residues. The germline V gene encodes CDR1 SGHNT and CDR2 YYREEE (reference sequence). The CDR3 spells CASSLETGGLEQYF. In DNA, the CDR3 is TGTGCCAGCAGCTTGGAAACAGGGGGCCTCGAGCAGTACTTC.

The rearrangement uses TRBV10-3 and TRBJ2-1, with D maybe TRBD1 (5 bases). Germline lookup yields CDR1 ENHRY and CDR2 SYGVKD. V was pared by 5 bases and J by 6 bases, with 20 bases between. This CDR3 has 16 residues. The chain's CDR3 is CAISPERRTNRNEQFF. The CDR3 DNA reads TGTGCCATCAGTCCCGAACGCAGGACAAATCGCAATGAGCAGTTCTTC.

The rearrangement uses TRBV11-2 and TRBJ2-7; 9 nucleotides align to TRBD2. Germline values: CDR1 SGHAT, CDR2 FQNNGV. The CDR3 extends over 14 amino acids. V lost 1 base to trimming and J lost 5 bases; unmatched junction nucleotides: 3. CDR3 nucleotide sequence: TGTGCCAGCAGCTTAGCTAGCGGGATGAACGAGCAGTACTTC. It codes for CASSLASGMNEQYF.

The chain is built from TRBV7-3 and TRBJ2-3; TRBD2 aligns across 9 bases. CDR3 length equals 14 residues. The trim removed 2 bases at V and 6 bases at J, leaving 3 bases unmatched. The germline V gene has CDR1 SGHTA and CDR2 FQGTGA. The CDR3 nucleotides are TGTGCCAGCAGCTTATTAGCGGGAGTTGATACGCAGTATTTT. Amino acids: CASSLLAGVDTQYF.